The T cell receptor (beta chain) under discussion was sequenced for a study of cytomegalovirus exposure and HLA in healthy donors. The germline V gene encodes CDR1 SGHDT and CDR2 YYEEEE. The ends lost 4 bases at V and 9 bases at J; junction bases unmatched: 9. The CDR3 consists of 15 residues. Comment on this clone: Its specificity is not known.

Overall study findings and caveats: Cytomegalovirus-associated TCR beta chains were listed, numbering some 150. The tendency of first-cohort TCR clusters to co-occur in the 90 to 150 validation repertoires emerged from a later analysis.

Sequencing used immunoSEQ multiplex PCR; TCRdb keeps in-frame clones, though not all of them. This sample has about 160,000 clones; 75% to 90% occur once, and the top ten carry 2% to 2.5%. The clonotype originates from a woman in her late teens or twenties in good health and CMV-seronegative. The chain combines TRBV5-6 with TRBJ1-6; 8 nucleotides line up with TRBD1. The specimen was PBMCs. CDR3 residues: CASSLADREVSPLHF. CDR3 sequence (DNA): TGTGCCAGCAGCCTTGCGGACAGGGAGGTTTCACCCCTCCACTTT.